Included here is one T cell receptor (beta chain) sequence, with context. These data are taken from a study of blood T cell repertoires in COVID-19. Per the germline V gene, CDR1 is ENHRY and CDR2 is SYGVKD. CDR3 length equals 16 residues. The germline V and J ends were trimmed by 4 bases and 0 bases, with 13 bases remaining between them. Original data processing: The authors estimated nucleated cell counts from reference gene primer amplification. Clones were read by immunoSEQ multiplex PCR, and TCRdb kept only the in-frame ones, dropping some. That table gives V, J and clone size, and the DNA gave D and trimming. The table shows 250,000 to 350,000 clones, with just over 85% occurring only once.

The TCR originated in a woman under 40 with active or convalescent COVID-19. Sequenced input: peripheral blood. The chain has TRBV10-3 and TRBJ1-3; a possible D gene is TRBD1 (6 bases). CDR3 DNA: TGTGCCATCAGTGGACCCCAGGGGAGCTCTGGAAACACCATATATTTT. Amino acids: CAISGPQGSSGNTIYF.